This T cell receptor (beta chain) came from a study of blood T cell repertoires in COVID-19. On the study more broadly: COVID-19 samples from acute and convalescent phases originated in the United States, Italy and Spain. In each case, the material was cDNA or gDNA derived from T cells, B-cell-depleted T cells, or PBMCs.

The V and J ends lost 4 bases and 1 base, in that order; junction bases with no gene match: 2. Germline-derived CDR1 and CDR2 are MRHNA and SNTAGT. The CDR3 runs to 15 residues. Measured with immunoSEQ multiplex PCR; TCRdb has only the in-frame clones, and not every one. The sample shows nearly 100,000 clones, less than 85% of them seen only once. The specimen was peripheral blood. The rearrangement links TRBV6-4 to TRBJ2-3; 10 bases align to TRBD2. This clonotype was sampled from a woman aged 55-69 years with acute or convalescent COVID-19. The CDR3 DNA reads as TGTGCCAGCAGTGGTACTAGCGGGGGCACAGATACGCAGTATTTT. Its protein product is CASSGTSGGTDTQYF.